This entry lists 22 T cell receptor beta chains sequenced from one sample in a study of blood T cell repertoires in COVID-19. Profiling relied on immunoSEQ multiplex PCR, and the TCRdb table lists in-frame clones only, not all of them. The sample has roughly 450,000 clones; roughly 87% are singletons. Source material: PBMCs or T cells enriched from blood (not recorded which). These receptor sequences come from a man between 18 and 29 years old who had recovered from COVID-19.

The chain uses TRBV12-3 or TRBV12-4 and TRBJ2-7; D uncertain. V lost 5 bases and J 6 bases, leaving 11 bases between the germline ends. The CDR3 is 12 residues long. For the CDR3, the DNA is TGTGCCAGCAGTAAAACCCCGGTCGAGCAGTACTTC. As protein: CASSKTPVEQYF.

The gene calls are TRBV3-1 (or the pseudogene TRBV3-2) and TRBJ2-3, with TRBD2 matching over 7 bases. Germline V lookup: CDR1 LGHDT, CDR2 YNNKEL (reference sequence). The trim removed 8 bases at V and 5 bases at J, leaving 4 bases unmatched. This CDR3 is 12 amino acids long. For the CDR3, the DNA is TGTGCCAGCGGAGCGGGATTAGATACGCAGTATTTT. Translated: CASGAGLDTQYF.

This clone was seen more than once but under ten times. J is TRBJ2-7 and V is TRBV30; 9 bases match TRBD1. The ends lost 2 bases at V and 2 bases at J; junction bases unmatched: 7. Germline-derived CDR1 and CDR2 are GTSNPN and SVGIG (reference sequence). This CDR3 is 15 amino acids long. The CDR3 sequence is CAWSPAGQGTYEQYF. CDR3 in DNA: TGTGCCTGGAGTCCAGCGGGACAGGGAACCTACGAGCAGTACTTC.

This clone was counted once. V is TRBV19 and J is TRBJ2-7; 9 bases map to TRBD1. In germline, CDR1 is LNHDA, CDR2 SQIVND (reference sequence). V lost 5 bases, J lost 3 bases, and 8 bases stayed unmatched. This CDR3 is built from 15 residues. The CDR3 DNA is TGTGCCAGTAGTTTGAGACAGGGGGACCTCTACGAGCAGTACTTC. Translated, it gives CASSLRQGDLYEQYF.

This chain links TRBV28 with TRBJ2-5; D is perhaps TRBD2 (6 bases). The V end lost 5 bases, the J end lost 3 bases, and 19 bases lay between the germline ends. CDR1 and CDR2 from the germline V gene are MDHEN and SYDVKM. This CDR3 is built from 16 residues. CDR3 DNA sequence: TGTGCCAGCAGTCCTCTTTTCGGGACTCATGAAGAGACCCAGTACTTC. Protein: CASSPLFGTHEETQYF.

V is TRBV28 and J is TRBJ1-2, with 8 nucleotides matching TRBD1. Germline-derived CDR1 and CDR2 are MDHEN and SYDVKM. J lost 4 bases, V lost 3 bases, and 4 bases had no gene match. This CDR3 contains 14 residues. CDR3 sequence (DNA): TGTGCCAGCAGTTTGACAGGGGCTAGCTATGGCTACACCTTC. This gives the protein CASSLTGASYGYTF.

The genes are TRBV28 and TRBJ1-1; weak D call: TRBD1 (5 bases). The CDR3 contains 14 residues. The germline V gene has CDR1 MDHEN and CDR2 SYDVKM. Trimming took off 3 bases at V and 1 base at J, with 9 bases between the two ends. CDR3 sequence: CASSFGGGNTEAFF. The DNA for the CDR3 is TGTGCCAGCAGTTTCGGCGGGGGGAACACTGAAGCTTTCTTT.

The chain joins TRBV6-6 to TRBJ1-5; 7 bases fit TRBD1. V was pared by 5 bases and J by 6 bases, with 4 bases of the junction left unmatched. CDR3 length: 13 residues. Germline-derived CDR1 and CDR2 are MNHNY and SVGAGI (reference sequence). The CDR3 loop is CASSDGQAQPQHF. In nucleotides, the CDR3 is TGTGCCAGCAGTGATGGACAGGCTCAGCCCCAGCATTTT.

V gene TRBV6-6 combines with J gene TRBJ2-6; D might be TRBD2 (6 bases). Germline V lookup: CDR1 MNHNY, CDR2 SVGAGI (reference sequence). The CDR3 covers 16 residues. Trimming removed 0 bases from V and 5 bases from J, with 11 bases in between. The CDR3 sequence: CASSYSSGGRANVLTF. CDR3 DNA: TGTGCCAGCAGTTACTCCTCCGGGGGTAGGGCCAACGTCCTGACTTTC.

This clone was observed a few times. The J gene is TRBJ2-1, the V gene TRBV9; D is possibly TRBD1 (6 bases). Germline lookup yields CDR1 SGDLS and CDR2 YYNGEE. There are 16 residues in the CDR3. V was shortened by 4 bases and J by 4 bases, with 18 bases between the two germline ends. The CDR3 region is CASSSRGQKPYNEQFF. The CDR3 DNA follows: TGTGCCAGCAGCTCCCGCGGACAGAAACCATACAATGAGCAGTTCTTC.

This clone appeared once. The rearrangement uses TRBV4-1 and TRBJ1-2, with TRBD1 matching 7 bases. Germline CDR1 reads MGHRA; CDR2 reads YSYEKL. The CDR3 runs to 15 residues. V was clipped by 3 bases and J by 2 bases; unmatched bases: 6. Here the CDR3 DNA reads TGCGCCAGCAGCCAGGGACAGCTGGCAAACTATGGCTACACCTTC. Its protein product is CASSQGQLANYGYTF.

The V call is TRBV11-3, the J call TRBJ1-4; D may be TRBD1 (5 bases). Germline V gives CDR1 SGHNT, CDR2 YENEEA. The CDR3 loop spans 14 amino acids. V lost 5 bases to trimming and J lost 8 bases, with 15 bases between them. Here the CDR3 DNA reads TGTGCCAGCAGCCCTGGGGGGAAAGGAGAAAAACTGTTTTTT. Protein product: CASSPGGKGEKLFF.

The rearrangement links TRBV6-2 or TRBV6-3 to TRBJ2-2; TRBD2 matches at 12 bases. V gave up 6 bases and J gave up 10 bases; unmatched junction bases: 9. CDR1 is MNHEY, CDR2 SVGEGT, per germline. The CDR3 runs to 15 residues. CDR3 region: CASSLYRLAGVELFF. CDR3 nucleotides: TGTGCCAGCAGCTTATATCGACTAGCGGGAGTGGAGCTGTTTTTT.

This chain connects TRBV14 to TRBJ2-7, with D maybe TRBD2 (5 bases). There are 13 residues in the CDR3. Trimming removed 4 bases from V and 0 bases from J, with 7 bases in between. Germline V gives CDR1 SGHDN, CDR2 FVKESK. The CDR3 nucleotides read TGTGCCAGCAGCCCCGGGGACTCCTACGAGCAGTACTTC. As protein: CASSPGDSYEQYF.

This chain joins TRBV2 and TRBJ2-3, with TRBD2 matching 7 bases. V shed 1 base and J 4 bases; nucleotides not matched to a gene: 8. Germline V CDR1 and CDR2: SNHLY, FYNNEI. This CDR3 has 16 amino acids. CDR3 residues: CASSEVGGRRADTQYF. For the CDR3, the DNA is TGTGCCAGCAGTGAAGTGGGCGGGAGAAGGGCAGATACGCAGTATTTT.

The genes are TRBV6-6 and TRBJ2-7; 11 nucleotides agree with TRBD2. The CDR3 runs 16 residues. After removal of 5 bases from V and 4 bases from J, the junction contained 10 bases not matched to a gene. Germline CDR1 reads MNHNY; CDR2 reads SVGAGI (reference sequence). CDR3 in DNA: TGTGCCAGCAGTGGACGACTAGCGGGAAATAAGTACGAGCAGTACTTC. Its protein product is CASSGRLAGNKYEQYF.

The chain carries TRBV3-1 (or the pseudogene TRBV3-2) and TRBJ2-5; D uncertain. The CDR3 runs 19 residues. Trimming took off 1 base at V and 2 bases at J, with 23 bases between the two ends. Germline CDR1 reads LGHDT; CDR2 reads YNNKEL (reference sequence). Here the CDR3 DNA reads TGTGCCAGCAGCCAAGGTGGCCGACGTTTTGGCGGCCTACAAGAGACCCAGTACTTC. Amino acids: CASSQGGRRFGGLQETQYF.

The chain employs TRBV6-1 and TRBJ1-6, with TRBD1 matching over 7 bases. V trimming: 3 bases; J trimming: 7 bases; junction bases outside the gene matches: 6. Germline values: CDR1 MNHNS, CDR2 SASEGT. The CDR3 loop spans 15 amino acids. The chain's CDR3 is CASSEWTGSNSPLHF. The CDR3 nucleotides read TGTGCCAGCAGTGAGTGGACAGGTTCGAATTCACCCCTCCACTTT.

V and J are TRBV6-5 and TRBJ1-2, with D perhaps matching TRBD1 (6 bases). The V gene's germline CDR1 is MNHEY and CDR2 SVGAGI. Trimming removed 0 bases from V and 2 bases from J, with 10 bases in between. The CDR3 has 15 amino acids. CDR3 amino acids: CASSYSTGGNYGYTF. The DNA for the CDR3 is TGTGCCAGCAGTTACTCGACAGGCGGAAACTATGGCTACACCTTC.

This chain links TRBV7-7 with TRBJ1-4; no clear D gene. Trimming cost V 1 base and J 7 bases, with 13 bases left between them. The CDR3 is 15 amino acids. The germline V gene encodes CDR1 SSHAT and CDR2 FNYEAQ (reference sequence). CDR3 sequence: CASSLGGGLGEKLFF. The DNA of the CDR3 is TGTGCCAGCAGCTTAGGGGGAGGGTTGGGTGAAAAACTGTTTTTT.

The genes are TRBV28 and TRBJ1-1, with D hard to call. CDR3 length: 14 residues. CDR1 is MDHEN, CDR2 SYDVKM, per germline. The germline V and J ends were trimmed by 6 bases and 3 bases, with 14 bases remaining between them. CDR3 region: CASSILQRDTEAFF. In DNA form, the CDR3 reads TGTGCCAGCAGCATATTACAGAGGGACACTGAAGCTTTCTTT.

Here the CDR3 DNA reads TGTGCCAGCAGCCCCGCGACGACAGGACGGGAGACCCAGTACTTC. Encoded protein: CASSPATTGRETQYF. The V call is TRBV28, the J call TRBJ2-5, with D maybe TRBD1 (6 bases). Germline lookup yields CDR1 MDHEN and CDR2 SYDVKM. This CDR3 has 15 residues. The V and J ends lost 6 bases and 5 bases respectively, with 19 bases between them.